Following are 15 T cell receptor beta chains from one sample sequenced in a study of blood T cell repertoires in COVID-19. Only in-frame clones appear in the TCRdb table, and some are missing; sequencing was by immunoSEQ multiplex PCR. The table lists 190,000 or so clones, around nine tenths of them singletons. The specimen sequenced was peripheral blood. Every receptor here comes from a man between 60 and 70 years old who had recovered from COVID-19.

The sample holds a few counts of this clone. The rearrangement joins TRBV5-4 to TRBJ1-4; D ambiguous. From germline, CDR1 is SGHNT and CDR2 YYREEE (reference sequence). The CDR3 has 12 amino acids. Between the trimmed V and J ends, which lost 4 bases and 9 bases, there was a span of 10 bases. The CDR3 protein is CASSPSGKKLFF. The CDR3 DNA is TGTGCCAGCAGCCCCTCGGGGAAAAAACTGTTTTTT. The full variable domain, its missing parts supplied by reference TRBV5-4 and TRBJ1-4, is ETGVTQSPTHLIKTRGQQVTLRCSSQSGHNTVSWYQQALGQGPQFIFQYYREEENGRGNFPPRFSGLQFPNYSSELNVNALELDDSALYLCASSPSGKKLFFGSGTQLSVL.

Comment on this clone: Its ends do not fully match the called genes, so a read error is possible. This rearrangement joins TRBV28 to TRBJ1-2; D is perhaps TRBD1 (5 bases). Germline V gives CDR1 MDHEN, CDR2 SYDVKM. This CDR3 has 11 amino acids. Here the CDR3 reads CASSINGQGAF. The CDR3 DNA follows: TGTGCCAGCAGTATAAATGGACAAGGCGCCTTC.

The chain links TRBV9 to TRBJ2-3; TRBD2 is a possible D gene (6 bases). CDR1 SGDLS and CDR2 YYNGEE come from the germline V gene. The CDR3 runs 13 residues. The V end lost 3 bases, the J end lost 3 bases, and 8 bases lay between the germline ends. CDR3 DNA sequence: TGTGCCAGCAGCGGACTAGAAACAGATACGCAGTATTTT. This encodes CASSGLETDTQYF.

The J gene is TRBJ1-1, the V gene TRBV10-3; 8 nucleotides match TRBD1. Losses at the gene ends were 1 base for V and 7 bases for J; bases not matched to a gene: 8. The CDR3 covers 15 residues. Germline V lookup: CDR1 ENHRY, CDR2 SYGVKD. Written as DNA, the CDR3 is TGTGCCATCAGTGAGTTAAAGGGACAGGTTGGTGAAGCTTTCTTT. Translation: CAISELKGQVGEAFF.

This chain uses TRBV7-8 with TRBJ1-5; D is possibly TRBD1 (5 bases). Germline V gives CDR1 SGHVS, CDR2 FQNEAQ. The V end was cut by 5 bases, the J end by 7 bases, with 18 bases between. The CDR3 is 15 residues long. The CDR3 sequence: CASSPRGGIVQPQHF. CDR3 sequence (DNA): TGTGCCAGCAGCCCCCGTGGGGGGATAGTGCAGCCCCAGCATTTT.

This chain connects TRBV6-1 to TRBJ1-5; tentative D call: TRBD1 (5 bases). The CDR3 spans 16 residues. The germline V gene has CDR1 MNHNS and CDR2 SASEGT. Trimming removed 1 base at V and 0 bases at J, with 10 bases between. CDR3: CASSEEQQVSNQPQHF. The DNA for the CDR3 is TGTGCCAGCAGTGAAGAACAACAGGTTAGCAATCAGCCCCAGCATTTT.

This sequence joins TRBV5-8 and TRBJ1-1; perhaps TRBD1 as D (6 bases). The V end lost 0 bases, the J end lost 11 bases, and 14 bases lay between the germline ends. CDR1 is SGHTS and CDR2 is YDEGEE in the germline V gene. The CDR3 runs 13 residues. The CDR3 DNA follows: TGTGCCAGCAGCTTGGACAGGGCTACAACGGCTTTCTTT. As protein: CASSLDRATTAFF. The whole variable domain, remainder taken from reference TRBV5-8 and TRBJ1-1, is EAGVTQSPTHLIKTRGQQATLRCSPISGHTSVYWYQQALGLGLQFLLWYDEGEERNRGNFPPRFSGRQFPNYSSELNVNALELEDSALYLCASSLDRATTAFFGQGTRLTVV.

Concerning this clone itself: An end of the junction differs from the germline gene, which may be a read error. The rearrangement uses TRBV28 and TRBJ2-7; 11 nucleotides line up with TRBD2. The germline V gene encodes CDR1 MDHEN and CDR2 SYDVKM. The CDR3 contains 16 residues. CDR3 sequence reads: CASRPFQGLAATGPTF. For the CDR3, the DNA is TGTGCCAGCAGGCCATTCCAGGGACTAGCGGCAACGGGCCCAACTTTC.

The rearrangement uses TRBV28 and TRBJ2-4, with 8 bases matching TRBD1. Losses at the gene ends were 5 bases for V and 2 bases for J; bases not matched to a gene: 5. The V gene's germline CDR1 is MDHEN and CDR2 SYDVKM. The CDR3 runs 15 residues. CDR3 amino acids: CASSNRGSTKNIQYF. CDR3 in DNA: TGTGCCAGCAGTAACAGGGGGTCGACCAAAAACATTCAGTACTTC.

The rearrangement joins TRBV27 to TRBJ1-5, with D possibly TRBD1 on 5 matching bases. Germline lookup yields CDR1 MNHEY and CDR2 SMNVEV (reference sequence). The V end lost 7 bases, the J end lost 0 bases, and 16 bases lay between the germline ends. This CDR3 comprises 16 residues. CDR3 sequence (DNA): TGTGCCAGCACCCTGACAGACCAGTATAGCAATCAGCCCCAGCATTTT. Its translation is CASTLTDQYSNQPQHF.

The sample holds a few counts of this clone. The genes are TRBV6-5 and TRBJ2-7, with 12 bases lining up with TRBD1. The CDR3 totals 16 residues. Looked up from germline, CDR1 is MNHEY and CDR2 is SVGAGI. Trimming at V came to 4 bases and at J to 7 bases, leaving 11 bases not matched to a gene. The CDR3 nucleotides are TGTGCCAGCAGTTCGACACCGGGACAGGGGGCAGGTGAGCAGTACTTC. The encoded protein is CASSSTPGQGAGEQYF.

As to this clone: A junction boundary mismatches the germline segment, possibly from a read error. This chain joins TRBV6-5 and TRBJ1-2; D perhaps matches TRBD1 (5 bases). The CDR3 is 15 amino acids. Germline CDR1 and CDR2: MNHEY and SVGAGI. This CDR3 reads CASRYARTPVYGYTF. CDR3 coding DNA: TGTGCCAGCCGTTACGCCCGGACACCAGTCTATGGCTACACCTTC.

The rearrangement joins TRBV28 to TRBJ1-2; a possible D gene is TRBD1 (5 bases). The V gene's germline CDR1 is MDHEN and CDR2 SYDVKM. The CDR3 contains 13 residues. The V end lost 6 bases, the J end lost 0 bases, and 8 bases lay between the germline ends. The CDR3 loop is CASRETANYGYTF. Here the CDR3 DNA reads TGTGCCAGCAGAGAGACAGCTAACTATGGCTACACCTTC.

This rearrangement joins TRBV5-6 to TRBJ1-1; 8 bases are a match to TRBD1. The J segment lost 4 bases and the V segment lost 2 bases, leaving 10 bases of the junction unmatched. Germline CDR1 reads SGHDT; CDR2 reads YYEEEE. This CDR3 comprises 16 residues. The CDR3 coding sequence is TGTGCCAGCAGCTTAAGGACAGGACAGGGAGGCACTGAAGCTTTCTTT. Encoded protein: CASSLRTGQGGTEAFF.

The chain recombines TRBV19 with TRBJ2-7; D is possibly TRBD1 (5 bases). Trimming took off 3 bases at V and 3 bases at J, with 9 bases between the two ends. CDR3 length equals 13 residues. Germline V gene sequence: CDR1 LNHDA, CDR2 SQIVND (reference sequence). The CDR3 sequence: CASSIARDYEQYF. DNA for the CDR3: TGTGCCAGTAGTATTGCCAGGGACTACGAGCAGTACTTC.